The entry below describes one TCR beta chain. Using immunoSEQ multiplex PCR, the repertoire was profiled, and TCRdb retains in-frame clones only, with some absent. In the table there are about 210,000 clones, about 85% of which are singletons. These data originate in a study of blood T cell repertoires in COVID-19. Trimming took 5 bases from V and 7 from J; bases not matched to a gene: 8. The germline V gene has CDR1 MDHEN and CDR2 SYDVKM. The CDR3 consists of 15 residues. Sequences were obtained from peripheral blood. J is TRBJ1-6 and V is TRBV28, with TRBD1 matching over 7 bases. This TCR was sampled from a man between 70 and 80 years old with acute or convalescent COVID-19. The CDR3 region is CASSTTGAGNSPLHF. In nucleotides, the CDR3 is TGTGCCAGCAGTACAACAGGGGCAGGGAATTCACCCCTCCACTTT.